These 25 T cell receptor beta chains originate from one sample sequenced in a study of blood T cell repertoires in COVID-19. Assay used: immunoSEQ multiplex PCR; TCRdb lists only in-frame clones, some missing. The sample comprises 200,000 or so clones, 70% to 85% of which are singletons, and 6.9% rests with the top ten. Specimen: peripheral blood. The receptors here all came from a human donor with acute or convalescent COVID-19. The donor label of this sample is uncertain.

A remark on this clone: A junction boundary mismatches the germline segment, possibly from a read error. The chain uses TRBV6-4 and TRBJ2-7; 9 bases line up with TRBD1. There are 16 residues in the CDR3. Germline assignment: CDR1 MRHNA and CDR2 SNTAGT. The CDR3 coding sequence is TGTGCCAGCAGTGACACCGGGACAGGGTGGAGGGTGGGCATTTTTTTC. Translated, it gives CASSDTGTGWRVGIFF.

The chain employs TRBV3-1 (or the pseudogene TRBV3-2) and TRBJ2-1; weak D call: TRBD2 (5 bases). CDR3 size: 15 residues. Trimming took off 0 bases at V and 2 bases at J, with 8 bases between the two ends. CDR1 and CDR2 (germline): LGHDT, YNNKEL (reference sequence). The DNA of the CDR3 is TGTGCCAGCAGCCAAGATGGGAGACCCTACAATGAGCAGTTCTTC. This gives the protein CASSQDGRPYNEQFF.

The CDR3 reads CASSQGTSGSEDEQFF. The CDR3 DNA reads as TGTGCCAGCAGCCAAGGGACTAGCGGGAGTGAGGATGAGCAGTTCTTC. V and J are TRBV4-2 and TRBJ2-1; 13 nucleotides align to TRBD2. Looked up from germline, CDR1 is LGHNA and CDR2 is YNFKEQ. The CDR3 spans 16 residues. The V gene end was trimmed by 1 base and the J gene end by 8 bases; junction bases not matched to a gene: 5.

This clone was recorded a few times. Distinct nucleotide sequences in the sample also encode this CDR3. The V call is TRBV5-1, the J call TRBJ1-3; maybe TRBD1 (5 bases). V lost 5 bases to trimming and J lost 0 bases, with 9 bases between them. This CDR3 comprises 14 residues. CDR1 SGHRS and CDR2 YFSETQ come from the germline V gene. In nucleotides, the CDR3 is TGCGCCAGCAGTTCCGACAGCTCTGGAAACACCATATATTTT. This sequence encodes CASSSDSSGNTIYF.

This chain links TRBV15 with TRBJ2-5; D ambiguous. V was cut by 0 bases and J by 0 bases, with 8 bases left in between. The CDR3 is made up of 15 amino acids. Germline values: CDR1 LNHNV, CDR2 YYDKDF (reference sequence). CDR3 region: CATSRDSLYQETQYF. The DNA for the CDR3 is TGTGCCACCAGCAGAGATTCCCTATACCAAGAGACCCAGTACTTC.

The J gene is TRBJ1-4, the V gene TRBV11-1, with no clear D. V was cut by 5 bases and J by 4 bases, with 11 bases left in between. The CDR3 runs 14 residues. Germline V gene lookup returns CDR1 SGHAT and CDR2 FQDESV (reference sequence). CDR3: CASSRGPGNEKLFF. The CDR3 DNA follows: TGTGCCAGCAGCCGCGGCCCGGGTAATGAAAAACTGTTTTTT.

The genes are TRBV5-1 and TRBJ1-2; TRBD1 matches at 9 bases. V trimming: 3 bases; J trimming: 7 bases; junction bases outside the gene matches: 7. Per germline, CDR1 SGHRS and CDR2 YFSETQ. The CDR3 covers 14 residues. The CDR3 sequence is CASSSTGGGSGYTF. CDR3 bases: TGCGCCAGCAGCTCTACAGGGGGCGGGAGTGGCTACACCTTC.

The V and J genes are TRBV2 and TRBJ1-2; D is undetermined. Germline V gene lookup returns CDR1 SNHLY and CDR2 FYNNEI. V was clipped by 4 bases and J by 0 bases, with 6 bases between them. The CDR3 has 13 residues. The CDR3 sequence is CASSGVANYGYTF. DNA of the CDR3: TGTGCCAGCAGTGGAGTGGCTAACTATGGCTACACCTTC.

This sequence joins TRBV4-3 and TRBJ1-6; D gene unclear. Deletions cut 4 bases from V and 7 bases from J, with 14 bases between. Germline values: CDR1 LGHNA, CDR2 YSLEER. This CDR3 is 15 amino acids long. The CDR3 sequence: CASSRQRGGNSPLHF. The CDR3 DNA reads as TGCGCCAGCAGCCGCCAACGGGGAGGGAATTCACCCCTCCACTTT.

The V gene is TRBV19, the J gene TRBJ2-2; TRBD2 agrees at 9 bases. CDR1 is LNHDA and CDR2 is SQIVND in the germline V gene (reference sequence). V gave up 1 base and J gave up 4 bases; unmatched junction bases: 13. The CDR3 loop spans 19 amino acids. The CDR3: CASSIVPSAAGGITGELFF. DNA of the CDR3: TGTGCCAGTAGTATAGTCCCCTCGGCGGCGGGAGGGATCACCGGGGAGCTGTTTTTT.

V and J are TRBV18 and TRBJ2-7; 14 positions match TRBD2. Losses at the gene ends were 0 bases for V and 3 bases for J; bases not matched to a gene: 4. The CDR3 runs to 17 residues. Germline lookup yields CDR1 KGHSH and CDR2 LQKENI. In DNA form, the CDR3 reads TGTGCCAGCTCACCACCTGGACTAGCGGGAGGACTCTACGAGCAGTACTTC. This translates into CASSPPGLAGGLYEQYF.

This chain links TRBV6-5 with TRBJ1-1, with D maybe TRBD1 (5 bases). Looked up from germline, CDR1 is MNHEY and CDR2 is SVGAGI. This CDR3 contains 16 residues. Trimming cost V 0 bases and J 4 bases, with 15 bases left between them. The DNA for the CDR3 is TGTGCCAGCAGTTACTCAACGCGGGGGGAGGGCACTGAAGCTTTCTTT. It yields the protein CASSYSTRGEGTEAFF.

This chain links TRBV27 with TRBJ1-5, with unresolved D. The V gene's germline CDR1 is MNHEY and CDR2 SMNVEV (reference sequence). The CDR3 extends over 15 amino acids. V lost 4 bases to trimming and J lost 2 bases, with 12 bases between them. The CDR3 region is CASSSSRPRNQPQHF. As DNA, the CDR3 is TGTGCCAGCAGTTCCTCCAGGCCTCGCAATCAGCCCCAGCATTTT.

A few counts support this clone. This chain uses TRBV27 with TRBJ2-1, with 14 bases identical to TRBD2. V lost 5 bases and J lost 8; bases outside the gene matches: 14. Germline V gives CDR1 MNHEY, CDR2 SMNVEV (reference sequence). There are 18 residues in the CDR3. CDR3 bases: TGTGCCAGCAGTCATCGAACCCTGGGACTAGCGGGAGAGTATGAGCAGTTCTTC. Its translation is CASSHRTLGLAGEYEQFF.

This clone has a single count. J is TRBJ1-4 and V is TRBV27, with 9 bases fitting TRBD1. The CDR3 is 16 residues long. Looked up from germline, CDR1 is MNHEY and CDR2 is SMNVEV (reference sequence). J lost 2 bases, V lost 1 base, and 2 bases had no gene match. The CDR3 coding sequence is TGTGCCAGCAGTTTATGGGGACAGGGCACTAATGAAAAACTGTTTTTT. This sequence encodes CASSLWGQGTNEKLFF.

The chain joins TRBV5-1 to TRBJ2-7; 7 positions agree with TRBD2. Trimming took 1 base from V and 0 from J; bases not matched to a gene: 4. Looked up from germline, CDR1 is SGHRS and CDR2 is YFSETQ. This CDR3 is 15 amino acids long. The CDR3: CASSLFGTTSYEQYF. CDR3 coding DNA: TGCGCCAGCAGCTTGTTCGGGACTACCTCCTACGAGCAGTACTTC. The full variable domain, rest sourced from reference TRBV5-1 and TRBJ2-7, is KAGVTQTPRYLIKTRGQQVTLSCSPISGHRSVSWYQQTPGQGLQFLFEYFSETQRNKGNFPGRFSGRQFSNSRSEMNVSTLELGDSALYLCASSLFGTTSYEQYFGPGTRLTVT.

The chain joins TRBV3-1 (or the pseudogene TRBV3-2) to TRBJ1-1, with TRBD1 as a possible D gene (6 bases). Trimming pared 6 bases from V and 1 base from J, leaving 12 bases between. Germline-derived CDR1 and CDR2 are LGHDT and YNNKEL (reference sequence). This CDR3 has 14 amino acids. The CDR3 DNA reads as TGTGCCAGCAGAAGACGGACAGAGAACACTGAAGCTTTCTTT. Translated, it gives CASRRRTENTEAFF.

The chain carries TRBV7-2 and TRBJ2-7; possibly TRBD1 for D (6 bases). Germline V CDR1 and CDR2: SGHTA, FQGNSA. This CDR3 is built from 14 residues. The ends were cut back, 1 base at V and 2 bases at J, with 9 bases in the middle. The CDR3 is CASSLGPGAYEQYF. The CDR3 DNA sequence: TGTGCCAGCAGCTTAGGTCCAGGGGCCTACGAGCAGTACTTC. Looking up the rest from reference TRBV7-2 and TRBJ2-7 gives the full variable domain: GAGVSQSPSNKVTEKGKDVELRCDPISGHTALYWYRQSLGQGLEFLIYFQGNSAPDKSGLPSDRFSAERTGGSVSTLTIQRTQQEDSAVYLCASSLGPGAYEQYFGPGTRLTVT.

J is TRBJ1-1 and V is TRBV28; D is unclear. Germline V gene sequence: CDR1 MDHEN, CDR2 SYDVKM. There are 13 residues in the CDR3. V was shortened by 9 bases and J by 0 bases, with 11 bases between the two germline ends. CDR3 loop: CASRFGLNTEAFF. The CDR3 DNA sequence: TGTGCCAGTCGATTTGGCCTGAACACTGAAGCTTTCTTT.

The V call is TRBV4-3, the J call TRBJ1-1; 8 bases line up with TRBD1. Germline V gives CDR1 LGHNA, CDR2 YSLEER. J gave up 5 bases and V 1 base, and 6 bases lay outside the gene matches. The CDR3 loop spans 15 amino acids. The CDR3 DNA follows: TGCGCCAGCAGCCAAGCAGGCAGGGGGCCAACTGAAGCTTTCTTT. It specifies CASSQAGRGPTEAFF.

The chain carries TRBV5-8 and TRBJ2-2; TRBD2 agrees at 10 bases. Germline values: CDR1 SGHTS, CDR2 YDEGEE. The V gene end was trimmed by 4 bases and the J gene end by 4 bases; junction bases not matched to a gene: 10. The CDR3 runs to 17 residues. In nucleotides, the CDR3 is TGTGCCAGCAGCGACCAGGGGACTAGCGTCTTCACCGGGGAGCTGTTTTTT. Translated, it gives CASSDQGTSVFTGELFF. Filled out from reference TRBV5-8 and TRBJ2-2, the complete variable domain reads EAGVTQSPTHLIKTRGQQATLRCSPISGHTSVYWYQQALGLGLQFLLWYDEGEERNRGNFPPRFSGRQFPNYSSELNVNALELEDSALYLCASSDQGTSVFTGELFFGEGSRLTVL.

This chain links TRBV7-2 with TRBJ1-6, with 9 bases lining up with TRBD1. J gave up 8 bases and V 2 bases, and 13 bases lay outside the gene matches. Germline V gives CDR1 SGHTA, CDR2 FQGNSA. The CDR3 extends over 18 amino acids. CDR3 DNA sequence: TGTGCCAGCAGCTTACAAGCCGGTACAGGGGGCGCAGATTCACCCCTCCACTTT. This encodes CASSLQAGTGGADSPLHF.

V and J are TRBV18 and TRBJ2-1; TRBD2 matches at 11 bases. V lost 3 bases and J lost 7; bases outside the gene matches: 5. The CDR3 runs to 15 residues. CDR1 KGHSH and CDR2 LQKENI come from the germline V gene. This CDR3 reads CASSPISGGDNEQFF. The CDR3 DNA follows: TGTGCCAGCTCACCCATTAGCGGGGGGGATAATGAGCAGTTCTTC.

The chain uses TRBV7-9 and TRBJ2-1, with D perhaps matching TRBD2 (5 bases). CDR3 size: 15 residues. The V end lost 0 bases, the J end lost 2 bases, and 8 bases lay between the germline ends. Germline CDR1 reads SEHNR; CDR2 reads FQNEAQ (reference sequence). The chain's CDR3 is CASSLASGPYNEQFF. For the CDR3, the DNA is TGTGCCAGCAGCTTAGCCAGCGGCCCCTACAATGAGCAGTTCTTC.

This chain links TRBV24-1 with TRBJ2-1; D is possibly TRBD1 (6 bases). CDR3 size: 15 residues. Trimming stripped 4 bases from V and 7 bases from J, with 16 bases between. CDR1 is KGHDR and CDR2 is SFDVKD in the germline V gene. CDR3 coding DNA: TGTGCCACCAGTGAAAAGGGACATAGTAAGAATGAGCAGTTCTTC. Protein: CATSEKGHSKNEQFF.